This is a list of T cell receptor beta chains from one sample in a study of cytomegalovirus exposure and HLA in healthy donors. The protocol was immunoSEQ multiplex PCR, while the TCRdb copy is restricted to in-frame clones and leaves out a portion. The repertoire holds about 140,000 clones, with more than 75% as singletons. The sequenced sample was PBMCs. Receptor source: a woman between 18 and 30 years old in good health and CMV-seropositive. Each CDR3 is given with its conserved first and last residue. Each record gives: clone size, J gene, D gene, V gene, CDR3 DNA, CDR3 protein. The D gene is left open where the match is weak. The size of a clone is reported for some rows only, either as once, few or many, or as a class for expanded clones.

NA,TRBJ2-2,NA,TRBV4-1,TGCGCCAGCAGCCAAGATACGTGGGGGGGGGCGGCGACCGGGGAGCTGTTTTTT,CASSQDTWGGAATGELFF
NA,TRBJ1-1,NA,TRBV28,TGTGCCAGCAGTGCGGAGAACACTGAAGCTTTCTTT,CASSAENTEAFF
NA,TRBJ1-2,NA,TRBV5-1,TGCGCCAGCAGCTTGGAGATCAGCTATGGCTACACCTTC,CASSLEISYGYTF
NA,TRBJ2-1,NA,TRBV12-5,TGTGCTAGTGGTTTGGACAGGGCTAGGCAGTTCTTC,CASGLDRARQFF
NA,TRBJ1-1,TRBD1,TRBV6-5,TGTGCCAGCAGACCACCGGACAGGATGAACACTGAAGCTTTCTTT,CASRPPDRMNTEAFF
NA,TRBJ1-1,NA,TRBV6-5,TGTGCCAGCAGTACGGGGGGGAACACTGAAGCTTTCTTT,CASSTGGNTEAFF
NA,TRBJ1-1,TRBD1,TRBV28,TGTGCCAGCAGTACAGGGGTGAACACTGAAGCTTTCTTT,CASSTGVNTEAFF
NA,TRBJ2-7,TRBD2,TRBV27,TGTGCCAGCAGTTTTCGCCGGGGGGGCCCCTACGAGCAGTACTTC,CASSFRRGGPYEQYF
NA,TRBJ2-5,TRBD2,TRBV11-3,TGTGCCAGCAGCTTCGGTAGCGGGGGGTCAAGGGAGACCCAGTACTTC,CASSFGSGGSRETQYF
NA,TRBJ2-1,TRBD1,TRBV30,TGTGCCTGGAGCCTCTTGGACAGGGACTACAATGAGCAGTTCTTC,CAWSLLDRDYNEQFF
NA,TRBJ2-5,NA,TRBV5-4,TGTGCCAGCAGATTAATTGGGTACGGGGGTAAGAAGGAGACCCAGTACTTC,CASRLIGYGGKKETQYF
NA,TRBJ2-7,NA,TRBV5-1,TGCGCCAGCAGCTTGGCGGGGGGCGGTTTCTACGAGCAGTACTTC,CASSLAGGGFYEQYF
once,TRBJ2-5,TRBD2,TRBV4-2,TGTGCCAGCAGCCAAGATCAAGCGGGGGGCCTGAAAGAGACCCAGTACTTC,CASSQDQAGGLKETQYF
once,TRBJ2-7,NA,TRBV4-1,TGCGCCAGCAGCTTCCGGCTCTACAGGGAAAAAAGCTCCTACGAGCAGTACTTC,CASSFRLYREKSSYEQYF
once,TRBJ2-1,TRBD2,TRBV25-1,TGTGCCAGCAGTGGATACGCGGGGGGACCCTACAATGAGCAGTTCTTC,CASSGYAGGPYNEQFF
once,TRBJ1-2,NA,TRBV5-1,TGCGCCAGCAGCCAAGGTACGTCAGGCTATGGCTACACCTTC,CASSQGTSGYGYTF
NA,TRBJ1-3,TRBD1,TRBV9,TGTGCCAGCAGCGTAGAGGACAGGGGGGGAAACACCATATATTTT,CASSVEDRGGNTIYF
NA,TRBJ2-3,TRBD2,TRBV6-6,TGTGCCAGCAGGACTAGCGGGGCGACAGATACGCAGTATTTT,CASRTSGATDTQYF
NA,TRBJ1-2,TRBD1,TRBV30,TGTGCCTCAAACAGGGGACTTTTGGGCTACACCTTC,CASNRGLLGYTF
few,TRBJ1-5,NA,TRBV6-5,TGTGCCAGCAGTTACCAGAGGCATCAGCCCCAGCATTTT,CASSYQRHQPQHF
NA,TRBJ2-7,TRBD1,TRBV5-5,TGTGCCAGCAGCTTGGCGTGGGACAGGGAAGTGGTCGAGCAGTACTTC,CASSLAWDREVVEQYF
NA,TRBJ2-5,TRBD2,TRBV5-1,TGCGCCAGCAGCGGGGAGGGGGAGACCCAGTACTTC,CASSGEGETQYF
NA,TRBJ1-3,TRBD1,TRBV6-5,TGTGCCACTCGACAGGGGACACTCTCTGGAAACACCATATATTTT,CATRQGTLSGNTIYF
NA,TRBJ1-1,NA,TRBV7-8,TGTGCCAGCAGCCGTCGACAGAAGATCTTGAACACTGAAGCTTTCTTT,CASSRRQKILNTEAFF
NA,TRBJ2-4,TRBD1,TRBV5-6,TGTGCCAGCAGCTTGGGGCGGGACAGGAGGTTCGGCGCCAAAAACATTCAGTACTTC,CASSLGRDRRFGAKNIQYF
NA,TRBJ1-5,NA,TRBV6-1,TGTGCCAGCCAACGGGAAAGTTGGCAGCCCCAGCATTTT,CASQRESWQPQHF
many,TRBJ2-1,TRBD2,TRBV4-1,TGCGCCAGCAGCCAAGTGGACCTGGGACTAGCCTTGGGCAATGAGCAGTTCTTC,CASSQVDLGLALGNEQFF
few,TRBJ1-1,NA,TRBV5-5,TGTGCCAGCAGCTTGAGATCGGCAGGCACTGAAGCTTTCTTT,CASSLRSAGTEAFF
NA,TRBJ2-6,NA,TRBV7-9,TGTGCCAGCAGGGCACCTGGGGCCAACGTCCTGACTTTC,CASRAPGANVLTF
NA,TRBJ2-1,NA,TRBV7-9,TGTGCCAGCAGCTTAAGCGGTAGCAATGAGCAGTTCTTC,CASSLSGSNEQFF